What follows describes a single T cell receptor beta chain. The antigen remains unidentified. Unstimulated Tregs (CD4+CD25+CD127-) and CD4+CD25- non-Tregs were sorted from PBMCs. Germline loops: CDR1 MDHEN, CDR2 SYDVKM. This CDR3 region has 15 residues. The V and J ends lost 4 bases and 7 bases respectively, with 14 bases between them. This sample stems from a study of Tregs in tolerant kidney transplant recipients. General study findings and limits: In tolerant patients, donor-specific Tregs outgrew total Tregs, suggesting antigen-driven expansion. The most relevant donor-specific Treg TCRbeta repertoire apparently came from expansion with activated donor B cells.

Data came from immunoSEQ multiplex PCR; TCRdb stores just in-frame clones and leaves some out. The repertoire holds 50,000 to 75,000 clones, with 70% to 90% as singletons. The sequencing here drew on Tregs from blood, taken before the transplant. This sequence was found in a human donor who received a combined kidney and bone marrow transplant. The V call is TRBV28, the J call TRBJ1-6; maybe TRBD1 (6 bases). In DNA form, the CDR3 reads TGTGCCAGCAGTTCCACAGGGCAGGGGAATTCACCCCTCCACTTT. This sequence encodes CASSSTGQGNSPLHF.